The 30 T cell receptor beta chains reported below all come from one sample, sequenced in a study of blood T cells in healthy people across ages. Using a J-beta primer mix together with a sample-barcoded 5' primer, a second PCR was run for roughly 7 to 11 cycles. TCRdb passed the 5' RACE reads through MiXCR, listing each CDR3 protein once. The data contain 1.5 million to 2 million distinct CDR3 sequences, roughly 52% of them seen just once; the ten biggest clones take up over 2%. Sequencing input: blood. The receptors originated from a woman between 40 and 55 years old in good health.

The chain has TRBV2 and TRBJ2-2; D might be TRBD1 (5 bases). In germline, CDR1 is SNHLY, CDR2 FYNNEI. CDR3 length: 14 residues. Trimming shortened V by 4 bases and J by 4 bases, and 10 bases separated the two germline ends. CDR3 protein: CASSGGAGTGELFF. In DNA form, the CDR3 reads TGTGCCAGCAGTGGTGGGGCCGGCACCGGGGAGCTGTTTTTT.

The chain employs TRBV5-1 and TRBJ2-5; tentative D call: TRBD1 (6 bases). This CDR3 spans 15 amino acids. The germline gives CDR1 SGHRS, CDR2 YFSETQ. Trimming pared 4 bases from V and 2 bases from J, leaving 15 bases between. CDR3 nucleotides: TGCGCCAGCAGCACTGGACAGTACAAACAAGAGACCCAGTACTTC. Translation gives CASSTGQYKQETQYF. Looking up the rest from reference TRBV5-1 and TRBJ2-5 gives the full variable domain: KAGVTQTPRYLIKTRGQQVTLSCSPISGHRSVSWYQQTPGQGLQFLFEYFSETQRNKGNFPGRFSGRQFSNSRSEMNVSTLELGDSALYLCASSTGQYKQETQYFGPGTRLLVL.

The chain joins TRBV7-2 to TRBJ1-2; D is ambiguous. The CDR3 is made up of 14 amino acids. Germline loops: CDR1 SGHTA, CDR2 FQGNSA. The V gene lost 5 bases and the J gene lost 4 bases, with 14 bases spanning the gap. The chain's CDR3 is CASSGVGGGYGYTF. The CDR3 DNA follows: TGTGCCAGCAGCGGGGTGGGTGGAGGCTATGGCTACACCTTC. Filled out from reference TRBV7-2 and TRBJ1-2, the complete variable domain reads GAGVSQSPSNKVTEKGKDVELRCDPISGHTALYWYRQSLGQGLEFLIYFQGNSAPDKSGLPSDRFSAERTGGSVSTLTIQRTQQEDSAVYLCASSGVGGGYGYTFGSGTRLTVV.

The CDR3 bases are TGTGCCAGCAGCTTCGAGGGGACCTATAATTCACCCCTCCACTTT. Protein: CASSFEGTYNSPLHF. The rearrangement links TRBV7-3 to TRBJ1-6, with D perhaps TRBD1 (5 bases). The germline V gene encodes CDR1 SGHTA and CDR2 FQGTGA. Trimming left V 3 bases short and J 2 bases short, with 8 bases between. The CDR3 extends over 15 amino acids.

J is TRBJ2-5 and V is TRBV21-1. TRBV21-1 counts as a pseudogene. There are 14 residues in the CDR3. The CDR3 nucleotides are TGTGCCAGCAGCAAAGAAGGGACCGAAGAGACCCAGTACTTC. Protein: CASSKEGTEETQYF.

V and J are TRBV9 and TRBJ1-6; tentative D call: TRBD1 (5 bases). CDR3 length: 12 residues. Germline assignment: CDR1 SGDLS and CDR2 YYNGEE. The V gene lost 7 bases and the J gene lost 8 bases, with 10 bases spanning the gap. CDR3 sequence: CASGTADSPLHF. CDR3 nucleotide sequence: TGTGCCAGCGGGACGGCTGATTCACCCCTCCACTTT.

The CDR3 sequence is CASSYQGRRETQYF. The CDR3 DNA follows: TGTGCCAGCAGTTATCAGGGGCGCAGAGAGACCCAGTACTTC. The chain employs TRBV6-5 and TRBJ2-5; tentative D call: TRBD1 (6 bases). V shed 3 bases and J shed 4 bases, with 12 bases lying between them. Germline lookup yields CDR1 MNHEY and CDR2 SVGAGI. The CDR3 has 14 residues.

In this sample, this clonotype turned up a few times. The chain employs TRBV5-1 and TRBJ1-2; D might be TRBD1 (5 bases). The CDR3 has 18 amino acids. Trimming left V 0 bases short and J 5 bases short, with 23 bases between. Germline CDR1 is SGHRS and CDR2 is YFSETQ. In DNA, the CDR3 is TGCGCCAGCAGCTTGGAAATCAGGGAGGGCGAGCACTTGTATGGCTACACCTTC. It specifies CASSLEIREGEHLYGYTF.

The J gene is TRBJ2-3, the V gene TRBV5-6, with D hard to call. The germline V and J ends were trimmed by 0 bases and 3 bases, with 11 bases remaining between them. This CDR3 is built from 15 residues. Per the germline V gene, CDR1 is SGHDT and CDR2 is YYEEEE. The CDR3 DNA reads as TGTGCCAGCAGCTTGGACCCAAACCCAACAGATACGCAGTATTTT. As protein: CASSLDPNPTDTQYF.

V gene TRBV4-1 combines with J gene TRBJ2-5, with D unclear. The CDR3 spans 12 residues. V was pared by 1 base and J by 9 bases, with 9 bases between. Germline CDR1 MGHRA, CDR2 YSYEKL. For the CDR3, the DNA is TGCGCCAGCAGCCAAGCTCTGGGGTCCCAGTACTTC. Translating it yields CASSQALGSQYF.

The J gene is TRBJ1-6, the V gene TRBV11-3, with D possibly matching TRBD1 (5 bases). Trimming left V 6 bases short and J 7 bases short, with 16 bases between. The CDR3 loop spans 15 amino acids. Germline CDR1 reads SGHNT; CDR2 reads YENEEA. CDR3 nucleotide sequence: TGTGCCAGCAGGTCTCGGGACCAAGGAAATTCACCCCTCCACTTT. Protein sequence: CASRSRDQGNSPLHF.

The chain links TRBV10-3 to TRBJ2-1; maybe TRBD2 (6 bases). The CDR3 extends over 16 amino acids. The germline gives CDR1 ENHRY, CDR2 SYGVKD. Trimming took 0 bases from V and 3 from J, leaving 12 bases between them. CDR3 amino acids: CAISESYRGSYNEQFF. In DNA, the CDR3 is TGTGCCATCAGTGAGTCGTATCGGGGGAGCTACAATGAGCAGTTCTTC.

This chain uses TRBV6-5 with TRBJ2-3; D is ambiguous. The germline V gene encodes CDR1 MNHEY and CDR2 SVGAGI. The CDR3 has 14 amino acids. Between the trimmed V and J ends, which lost 2 bases and 3 bases, there was a span of 9 bases. The CDR3 sequence is CASSYGTRTDTQYF. DNA of the CDR3: TGTGCCAGCAGTTACGGCACCCGTACAGATACGCAGTATTTT.

This clonotype was seen only once. The chain combines TRBV12-3 or TRBV12-4 with TRBJ2-5; 9 bases map to TRBD2. The CDR3 consists of 15 residues. V was pared by 1 base and J by 7 bases, with 7 bases of the junction left unmatched. Written as DNA, the CDR3 is TGTGCCAGCAGTTTAGGGAGCGGGGGGAGAGCGACCCAGTACTTC. Protein: CASSLGSGGRATQYF.

The table lists this clonotype with a few counts. The CDR3, as DNA: TGTGCCAGCAGCTTCCTAGGTAGTGACAGCAACAATGAGCAGTTCTTC. This sequence encodes CASSFLGSDSNNEQFF. The chain couples TRBV4-2 to TRBJ2-1; perhaps TRBD1 as D (5 bases). Trimming shortened V by 5 bases and J by 5 bases, and 19 bases separated the two germline ends. CDR3 size: 16 residues. CDR1 is LGHNA, CDR2 YNFKEQ, per germline.

This clonotype has only a few counts. V usage is TRBV10-3 and J usage is TRBJ1-1, with 7 nucleotides matching TRBD1. The CDR3 consists of 15 residues. Germline V gives CDR1 ENHRY, CDR2 SYGVKD. The trim removed 2 bases at V and 8 bases at J, leaving 11 bases unmatched. CDR3 coding DNA: TGTGCCATCAGTGAGCCAGGACAGGTTAGGGGAGAAGCTTTCTTT. Translation gives CAISEPGQVRGEAFF.

This chain uses TRBV5-6 with TRBJ2-7; 10 bases map to TRBD1. CDR1 is SGHDT, CDR2 YYEEEE, per germline. With 2 bases clipped from V and 5 bases from J, the junction kept 10 bases outside the gene matches. The CDR3 loop spans 16 amino acids. This CDR3 reads CASSFFIRQGADEQYF. The CDR3 DNA sequence: TGTGCCAGCAGCTTCTTCATCAGACAGGGGGCGGACGAGCAGTACTTC.

This chain joins TRBV5-1 and TRBJ2-2; 8 positions match TRBD1. Trimming cost V 2 bases and J 2 bases; bases outside gene matches: 5. Per the germline V gene, CDR1 is SGHRS and CDR2 is YFSETQ. This CDR3 is built from 16 residues. CDR3 DNA: TGCGCCAGCAGCTTTACAGGGACAGGAAACACCGGGGAGCTGTTTTTT. It codes for CASSFTGTGNTGELFF.

The rearrangement joins TRBV6-6 to TRBJ1-6; tentative D call: TRBD1 (5 bases). The germline V and J ends were trimmed by 7 bases and 7 bases, with 14 bases remaining between them. There are 14 residues in the CDR3. Germline CDR1 MNHNY, CDR2 SVGAGI (reference sequence). The CDR3 region has the DNA TGTGCCAGCAACCCACAGGCCCCGAATTCACCCCTCCACTTT. Amino acid sequence: CASNPQAPNSPLHF.

This clonotype was recorded a few times. DNA for the CDR3: TGTGCCAGCAGCGCCTTCTGGCCAGCGGGGTCTAAGGGCAATGAGCAGTTCTTC. As protein: CASSAFWPAGSKGNEQFF. V gene TRBV3-1 combines with J gene TRBJ2-1, with 7 bases matching TRBD2. Germline loops: CDR1 LGHDT, CDR2 YNNKEL (reference sequence). The CDR3 loop spans 18 amino acids. The V segment lost 5 bases and the J segment 6 bases; nucleotides outside the gene matches: 19.

The J gene is TRBJ2-4, the V gene TRBV6-2 or TRBV6-3, with TRBD1 identical over 8 bases. The germline CDR1 and CDR2 sequences are MNHEY and SVGEGT. Losses at the gene ends were 0 bases for V and 1 base for J; bases not matched to a gene: 14. The CDR3 consists of 20 residues. The CDR3 here is CASSYSRPGGGNRAKNIQYF. CDR3 in DNA: TGTGCCAGCAGTTACTCTCGCCCAGGGGGCGGGAATCGGGCCAAAAACATTCAGTACTTC.

This chain links TRBV6-2 or TRBV6-3 with TRBJ2-3; the match to TRBD2 covers 11 bases. V lost 2 bases, J lost 0 bases, and 4 bases stayed unmatched. The CDR3 spans 17 residues. CDR1 and CDR2 (germline): MNHEY, SVGEGT. CDR3 loop: CASSYPTSGGSTDTQYF. As DNA, the CDR3 is TGTGCCAGCAGTTACCCCACTAGCGGGGGCAGCACAGATACGCAGTATTTT.

The rearrangement joins TRBV14 to TRBJ2-3; tentatively, D is TRBD2 (5 bases). This CDR3 contains 17 residues. Between the trimmed V and J ends, which lost 0 bases and 2 bases, there was a span of 15 bases. CDR1 is SGHDN, CDR2 FVKESK, per germline. In DNA form, the CDR3 reads TGTGCCAGCAGCCAAGATCTGGGAGTCCAATACACAGATACGCAGTATTTT. As protein: CASSQDLGVQYTDTQYF.

The rearrangement uses TRBV13 and TRBJ2-2, with D possibly being TRBD1 (5 bases). The CDR3 length is 15 residues. Germline V gene lookup returns CDR1 PRHDT and CDR2 FYEKMQ (reference sequence). V dropped 4 bases and J dropped 1 base, with 10 bases sitting between them. The CDR3 nucleotides are TGTGCCAGCAGCTCGACGACAGTGAACACCGGGGAGCTGTTTTTT. Translation gives CASSSTTVNTGELFF.

This clonotype has only a few counts. The V call is TRBV29-1, the J call TRBJ2-1; tentatively, D is TRBD1 (6 bases). Trimming shortened V by 4 bases and J by 5 bases, and 9 bases separated the two germline ends. Germline V gene data show CDR1 as SQVTM and CDR2 as ANQGSEA. The CDR3 contains 12 residues. This chain's CDR3 is CSVGQGHNEQFF. Here the CDR3 DNA reads TGCAGCGTTGGGCAGGGGCACAATGAGCAGTTCTTC.

This clonotype was found many times. The V and J genes are TRBV10-3 and TRBJ2-3; 8 nucleotides match TRBD1. With 3 bases clipped from V and 1 base from J, the junction kept 3 bases outside the gene matches. Germline V gene data show CDR1 as ENHRY and CDR2 as SYGVKD. This CDR3 spans 15 amino acids. The CDR3 protein is CAISDPGQGTDTQYF. The DNA for the CDR3 is TGTGCCATCAGTGACCCGGGACAGGGCACAGATACGCAGTATTTT.

V is TRBV5-1 and J is TRBJ2-1; D call uncertain. Germline V gives CDR1 SGHRS, CDR2 YFSETQ. The CDR3 has 15 residues. With 4 bases removed from V and 7 bases from J, the gap between germline ends came to 18 bases. CDR3 DNA sequence: TGCGCCAGCAGCCCCCGACTTGAGTTCGGGAATGAGCAGTTCTTC. This translates into CASSPRLEFGNEQFF.

The chain carries TRBV7-9 and TRBJ1-4, with a tentative D call TRBD1 (6 bases). The germline gives CDR1 SEHNR, CDR2 FQNEAQ (reference sequence). There are 15 residues in the CDR3. V lost 5 bases, J lost 4 bases, and 14 bases lay in between. As DNA, the CDR3 is TGTGCCAGCAGCCCCGCAACAGGGTTTAATGAAAAACTGTTTTTT. It yields the protein CASSPATGFNEKLFF.

This clonotype appeared many times. The V gene is TRBV24-1, the J gene TRBJ2-5; TRBD2 matches 10 bases. J lost 4 bases, V lost 1 base, and 5 bases had no gene match. The CDR3 extends over 16 amino acids. Germline V gives CDR1 KGHDR, CDR2 SFDVKD. CDR3 amino acids: CATSDLGAGGPETQYF. CDR3 DNA sequence: TGTGCCACCAGTGATTTAGGAGCGGGGGGGCCAGAGACCCAGTACTTC.

This clonotype was counted between two and nine times. The rearrangement links TRBV3-1 to TRBJ1-2; D is uncertain. This CDR3 region has 14 residues. The germline CDR1 and CDR2 sequences are LGHDT and YNNKEL (reference sequence). V lost 0 bases and J 3 bases, leaving 8 bases between the germline ends. The CDR3 DNA is TGTGCCAGCAGCCAAGATGGTATGGACTATGGCTACACCTTC. Translation gives CASSQDGMDYGYTF.